Below are 20 T cell receptor beta chains sequenced from a single sample in a study of shared clonotypes between healthy human individuals (dated by TCRdb to the early 2020s). The library was generated by the immunoSEQ multiplex PCR assay. The immuneACCESS repertoire file appears here via TCRdb, limited to in-frame rearrangements. These files lack a portion of the clones; in checked studies, under half of the deficit traces to unresolved V genes, and the cause of the others is not known. Counted in this sample were fewer than 600,000 clones; 70% to 80% of them appeared once. Around 14% of the sample is taken by the ten largest. Input material: PBMCs. All receptors come from a woman aged 40-49 years in good health. Some clones in this sample may be carry-over from other donors' samples.

A note on this clone: The same CDR3 can be traced to other DNA sequences in this sample. The V and J genes are TRBV7-3 and TRBJ2-2; D is tentatively TRBD1 or TRBD2 (5 bases each). This CDR3 spans 15 amino acids. Germline CDR1 is SGHTA and CDR2 is FQGTGA. V shed 2 bases and J shed 0 bases, with 7 bases lying between them. The CDR3 nucleotides are TGTGCCAGCAGCTTAGGGGGACCGAACACCGGGGAGCTGTTTTTT. It yields the protein CASSLGGPNTGELFF.

The genes are TRBV4-1 and TRBJ2-1, with 10 bases lining up with TRBD2. CDR1 and CDR2 (germline): MGHRA, YSYEKL. The CDR3 length is 13 residues. The J segment lost 16 bases and the V segment lost 3 bases, leaving 9 bases of the junction unmatched. DNA for the CDR3: TGCGCCAGCAGCCATTCACCGCTAGCGGGAGTATTCTTC. Amino acids: CASSHSPLAGVFF.

This clone was picked up one time. The chain carries TRBV5-5 and TRBJ2-7; D gene unclear. The germline V gene encodes CDR1 SGHKS and CDR2 YYEKEE (reference sequence). V was shortened by 2 bases and J by 0 bases, with 9 bases between the two germline ends. The CDR3 covers 14 residues. DNA of the CDR3: TGTGCCAGCAGCTTCCTTGGTAGCTCCTACGAGCAGTACTTC. Translation gives CASSFLGSSYEQYF.

This clone was seen a few times. This CDR3 is also generated by other DNA sequences in the sample. The V and J genes are TRBV6-4 and TRBJ2-2; no firm D call. The germline V gene has CDR1 MRHNA and CDR2 SNTAGT. The CDR3 loop spans 13 amino acids. Trimming took off 0 bases at V and 5 bases at J, with 4 bases between the two ends. CDR3 sequence reads: CASSDSGTGELFF. In DNA form, the CDR3 reads TGTGCCAGCAGTGACTCGGGTACCGGGGAGCTGTTTTTT.

CDR3 nucleotide sequence: TGTGCCAGCAGTTTCCTCCCCCCTCGGGGGGCACCTGGCTACACCTTC. This encodes CASSFLPPRGAPGYTF. The chain carries TRBV28 and TRBJ1-2; tentative D call: TRBD1 (6 bases). V lost 3 bases and J 7 bases, leaving 21 bases between the germline ends. The CDR3 is 16 residues long. Germline lookup yields CDR1 MDHEN and CDR2 SYDVKM.

This clone has only one observation. V usage is TRBV29-1 and J usage is TRBJ2-5, with D unresolved. The assigned J gene may be wrong: the sequence end matches TRBJ2-7 better. The CDR3 is made up of 10 amino acids. Germline loops: CDR1 SQVTM, CDR2 ANQGSEA. The CDR3 sequence: CSVDVYEQYF. The CDR3 nucleotides read TGCAGCGTTGACGTGTACGAGCAGTACTTC.

V and J are TRBV4-2 and TRBJ2-3, with D unclear. The CDR3 runs to 14 residues. CDR1 LGHNA and CDR2 YNFKEQ come from the germline V gene. V lost 0 bases, J lost 4 bases, and 8 bases lay in between. The DNA of the CDR3 is TGTGCCAGCAGCCAAGATCGCGCGTCAGATACGCAGTATTTT. This sequence encodes CASSQDRASDTQYF.

V is TRBV11-1 and J is TRBJ2-2; 12 nucleotides line up with TRBD2. The trim removed 1 base at V and 5 bases at J, leaving 8 bases unmatched. Germline CDR1 reads SGHAT; CDR2 reads FQDESV (reference sequence). The CDR3 runs to 18 residues. Written as DNA, the CDR3 is TGTGCCAGCAGCTTAGGACTAGCGGGAGCGCGTCGAACCGGGGAGCTGTTTTTT. Translating gives CASSLGLAGARRTGELFF.

This clone was recorded only once. This chain connects TRBV7-9 to TRBJ2-3; D is uncertain. This CDR3 has 16 residues. V was pared by 2 bases and J by 4 bases, with 16 bases between. CDR1 and CDR2 from the germline V gene are SEHNR and FQNEAQ (reference sequence). The CDR3, as DNA: TGTGCCAGCAGCTTAACCCTGGGTAATAAGGCAGATACGCAGTATTTT. It specifies CASSLTLGNKADTQYF.

The chain has TRBV2 and TRBJ2-7; 7 bases match TRBD1. The germline CDR1 and CDR2 sequences are SNHLY and FYNNEI. The CDR3 loop spans 12 amino acids. Trimming took 8 bases from V and 3 from J; bases not matched to a gene: 4. The CDR3 DNA reads as TGTGCCAGCGGCGGACAGGTCTACGAGCAGTACTTC. Its translation: CASGGQVYEQYF.

With respect to this clone: Germline and junction disagree at one end, which may indicate a read error. This chain links TRBV6-5 with TRBJ2-7, with TRBD2 as a possible D gene (6 bases). The germline V gene has CDR1 MNHEY and CDR2 SVGAGI. The CDR3 totals 13 residues. CDR3 nucleotides: TGTGCCACCGGACGGGGGAACTCCCACGAGCAGTACTTC. Translated, it gives CATGRGNSHEQYF.

This chain connects TRBV30 to TRBJ1-1; D is unresolved. The CDR3 extends over 11 amino acids. CDR1 is GTSNPN and CDR2 is SVGIG in the germline V gene (reference sequence). Trimming removed 5 bases at V and 2 bases at J, with 6 bases between. The chain's CDR3 is CAWGLNTEAFF. CDR3 sequence (DNA): TGTGCCTGGGGTTTAAACACTGAAGCTTTCTTT.

This clone was found many times. The chain carries TRBV18 and TRBJ2-3; D is unclear. The V end lost 3 bases, the J end lost 0 bases, and 7 bases lay between the germline ends. The CDR3 sequence is 14 residues long. Germline loops: CDR1 KGHSH, CDR2 LQKENI. The CDR3 spells CASSPEVSTDTQYF. The CDR3 DNA reads as TGTGCCAGCTCACCCGAGGTGAGCACAGATACGCAGTATTTT. Filled out from reference TRBV18 and TRBJ2-3, the complete variable domain reads NAGVMQNPRHLVRRRGQEARLRCSPMKGHSHVYWYRQLPEEGLKFMVYLQKENIIDESGMPKERFSAEFPKEGPSILRIQQVVRGDSAAYFCASSPEVSTDTQYFGPGTRLTVL.

The CDR3 DNA reads TGTGCCAGCAGCTTGTTCTTAGCGGGAGGGCCTTACGAGCAGTACTTC. Translation: CASSLFLAGGPYEQYF. The V gene is TRBV5-6, the J gene TRBJ2-7; 11 bases fit TRBD2. V was clipped by 1 base and J by 4 bases; unmatched bases: 7. Germline V lookup: CDR1 SGHDT, CDR2 YYEEEE. The CDR3 sequence is 16 residues long. Full variable domain (outside the CDR3, taken from reference TRBV5-6 and TRBJ2-7): DAGVTQSPTHLIKTRGQQVTLRCSPKSGHDTVSWYQQALGQGPQFIFQYYEEEERQRGNFPDRFSGHQFPNYSSELNVNALLLGDSALYLCASSLFLAGGPYEQYFGPGTRLTVT.

This rearrangement joins TRBV7-8 to TRBJ2-7; no definite D call. From germline, CDR1 is SGHVS and CDR2 FQNEAQ. This CDR3 has 14 amino acids. V was clipped by 7 bases and J by 3 bases, with 16 bases between them. Written as DNA, the CDR3 is TGTGCCAGCATCCCCTTGCGGCATCACTACGAGCAGTACTTC. Protein sequence: CASIPLRHHYEQYF.

The V gene is TRBV5-8, the J gene TRBJ1-3; D gene ambiguous. The germline V and J ends were trimmed by 2 bases and 7 bases, with 19 bases remaining between them. CDR1 SGHTS and CDR2 YDEGEE come from the germline V gene. The CDR3 length is 16 residues. DNA of the CDR3: TGTGCCAGCAGCTTTTCTCGCGCCGGAGTGGGTAACACCATATATTTT. It specifies CASSFSRAGVGNTIYF.

The V call is TRBV6-1, the J call TRBJ1-4, with 8 nucleotides matching TRBD1. With V trimmed by 8 bases and J by 4 bases, 9 bases remained unmatched. The CDR3 contains 15 residues. Germline V lookup: CDR1 MNHNS, CDR2 SASEGT. CDR3 nucleotide sequence: TGTGCCAGCTCGGTCGGACAGGGTGGTAATGAAAAACTGTTTTTT. Its translation: CASSVGQGGNEKLFF.

In its sample, this clone was seen a few times. This rearrangement joins TRBV2 to TRBJ2-7; 9 bases align to TRBD2. Germline lookup yields CDR1 SNHLY and CDR2 FYNNEI. V trimming: 6 bases; J trimming: 3 bases; junction bases outside the gene matches: 6. There are 14 residues in the CDR3. CDR3 bases: TGTGCCAGCAGAGTAGCGGGGGCGAACTACGAGCAGTACTTC. This encodes CASRVAGANYEQYF.

In its sample, this clone was seen a few times. The chain joins TRBV29-1 to TRBJ2-1; 7 nucleotides line up with TRBD2. CDR1 and CDR2 (germline): SQVTM, ANQGSEA. The ends lost 4 bases at V and 6 bases at J; junction bases unmatched: 21. The CDR3 loop spans 18 amino acids. Here the CDR3 DNA reads TGCAGCGTTGCTGGGCGGGAGTTGGGTCCTGGGAGGTTCAATGAGCAGTTCTTC. Translated: CSVAGRELGPGRFNEQFF.

As for this clone: Other DNA sequences of this sample code for an identical CDR3. The chain combines TRBV5-1 with TRBJ1-2; D might be TRBD1 (5 bases). Germline loops: CDR1 SGHRS, CDR2 YFSETQ. Trimming shortened V by 0 bases and J by 2 bases, and 5 bases separated the two germline ends. The CDR3 runs to 13 residues. CDR3 DNA sequence: TGCGCCAGCAGCTTGGGACAGAACTATGGCTACACCTTC. This encodes CASSLGQNYGYTF. Full variable domain (outside the CDR3, taken from reference TRBV5-1 and TRBJ1-2): KAGVTQTPRYLIKTRGQQVTLSCSPISGHRSVSWYQQTPGQGLQFLFEYFSETQRNKGNFPGRFSGRQFSNSRSEMNVSTLELGDSALYLCASSLGQNYGYTFGSGTRLTVV.